This TCR beta chain stems from a study of shared clonotypes between healthy human individuals. Trimming stripped 6 bases from V and 2 bases from J, with 11 bases between. Germline-derived CDR1 and CDR2 are ENHRY and SYGVKD. This CDR3 has 13 residues. It was across several immunoSEQ plates that each subset's genomic DNA was evenly split. Repertoires were generated with immunoSEQ multiplex PCR, while TCRdb's copy carries only in-frame clones and drops some. The sample shows roughly 110,000 clones, around 68% of them seen only once. V usage is TRBV10-3 and J usage is TRBJ2-7; unclear D gene. This receptor was obtained from a woman in her twenties or thirties in good health. The sample taken for sequencing was memory CD8+ T cells sorted from blood. The subset denotes: CD45RO+ cells pooled with CCR7-negative TemRA cells. CDR3 in amino acids: CAISLDGPYEQYF. The DNA of the CDR3 is TGTGCCATCAGCCTGGACGGGCCCTACGAGCAGTACTTC.